One TCR beta chain is described in this entry. Its target is unknown. This entry comes from a study of T cell responses to AZD1222 COVID-19 vaccine. Overall study findings and caveats: Only 5 or 6 individuals given AZD1222 were seropositive at baseline. Epitopes outside B.1.351 and B.1.1.7 mutated regions reportedly drew nearly half of spike TCRs. Females made up more of the donors, who were largely white British, and clonal diversity may have come out too low. The peak T cell response came first, and repertoires were sampled only after it.

V was clipped by 8 bases and J by 0 bases, with 14 bases between them. Per germline, CDR1 SQVTM and CDR2 ANQGSEA. The CDR3 length is 15 residues. The assay was immunoSEQ multiplex PCR, and TCRdb's table has in-frame clones only and misses some. The sample has about 74,000 clones; under 95% are singletons. The gene calls are TRBV29-1 and TRBJ2-6, with D possibly being TRBD1 or TRBD2 (5 bases each). The sequencing here drew on peripheral blood, taken 28 days after the second AZD1222 dose. The TCR comes from an adult who received the AZD1222 COVID-19 vaccine. CDR3 bases: TGCAGCTGCGCCACGGGGCTCTCTGGGGCCAACGTCCTGACTTTC. Translated: CSCATGLSGANVLTF.